The 13 T cell receptor beta chains given below trace back to one sample, sequenced in a study of CD8 T cells in ankylosing spondylitis (dated by TCRdb to the late 2010s). Receptors were amplified or captured by 5' RACE. Sequencing was carried out with an Illumina HiSeq 2500. TCRdb ran its own pipeline on the public reads, namely fastp trimming at Q25 and MiXCR clone calling, and kept in-frame beta chains. Merged by CDR3 protein, the rows form single entries marked with the most common genes and DNA. This sample holds about 240,000 distinct CDR3 sequences; 8% to 9.5% were observed only once. The ten largest account for nearly 7% of the sample. Source material: blood, either unsorted or a sorted T cell fraction (not recorded which). All receptors derive from a male donor with ankylosing spondylitis or in good health (not recorded which).

A remark on this clonotype: A read error may be the cause here, since a much bigger clone is one base away. This chain joins TRBV3-1 and TRBJ2-2, with a possible D match to TRBD1 (6 bases). This CDR3 region has 16 residues. Germline V gives CDR1 LGHDT, CDR2 YNNKEL (reference sequence). The CDR3 spells CACSQGLGRGPGELFF. In DNA, the CDR3 is TGTGCCTGCAGCCAAGGCCTGGGCAGGGGTCCCGGGGAGCTGTTTTTT.

The chain recombines TRBV21-1 with TRBJ1-2. TRBV21-1 is classified as a pseudogene. The CDR3 contains 11 residues. CDR3 in DNA: TGTGCCAGCAGCAAGGTGGCACCCAAGGCCTTC. Translating gives CASSKVAPKAF.

This clonotype was counted a few times. The chain couples TRBV20-1 to TRBJ2-7; a possible D gene is TRBD1 (5 bases). The germline CDR1 and CDR2 sequences are DFQATT and SNEGSKA (reference sequence). V lost 4 bases and J lost 2, with 15 bases in between. The CDR3 loop spans 14 amino acids. CDR3 in amino acids: CSAKPSDSPYEQYF. CDR3 DNA: TGCAGTGCTAAGCCCTCCGACAGCCCCTACGAGCAGTACTTC.

This clonotype appeared many times. The gene calls are TRBV7-2 and TRBJ2-2; possible D gene TRBD1, 6 bases. Germline values: CDR1 SGHTA, CDR2 FQGNSA. V was cut by 3 bases and J by 7 bases, with 15 bases left in between. The CDR3 is 15 residues long. In DNA form, the CDR3 reads TGTGCCAGCAGCTTGGGGGCTAGGGCCGTCGGGGAGCTGTTTTTT. It specifies CASSLGARAVGELFF.

This clonotype was counted many times. The rearrangement joins TRBV12-3 or TRBV12-4 to TRBJ2-7; a weak D match, TRBD2 (5 bases). V lost 1 base and J lost 3, with 10 bases in between. This CDR3 region has 14 residues. DNA of the CDR3: TGTGCCAGCAGTTTAGGCAGCGGAGACTACGAGCAGTACTTC. It codes for CASSLGSGDYEQYF.

A few counts support this clonotype. The rearrangement links TRBV7-2 to TRBJ1-6; D is ambiguous. Trimming pared 4 bases from V and 6 bases from J, leaving 19 bases between. The CDR3 loop spans 17 amino acids. Germline CDR1 reads SGHTA; CDR2 reads FQGNSA. The CDR3 DNA reads as TGTGCCAGCAGCTCACCCCCGGGCTCGGGGATTAATTCACCCCTCCACTTT. Its translation: CASSSPPGSGINSPLHF.

This clonotype was counted many times. This chain joins TRBV10-1 and TRBJ2-1; 10 bases line up with TRBD2. Per the germline V gene, CDR1 is WNHNN and CDR2 is SYGVQD (reference sequence). V shed 4 bases, J shed 2 bases, and the junction held 11 bases outside the gene matches. The CDR3 runs 18 residues. This chain's CDR3 is CASSVGSSGRGTYNEQFF. The CDR3, as DNA: TGCGCCAGCAGTGTTGGATCTAGCGGGAGAGGTACCTACAATGAGCAGTTCTTC.

This clonotype was seen repeatedly, ten times or more. This chain connects TRBV20-1 to TRBJ2-1, with a possible D match to TRBD1 (6 bases). Per the germline V gene, CDR1 is DFQATT and CDR2 is SNEGSKA (reference sequence). The CDR3 sequence is 14 residues long. V lost 2 bases, J lost 3 bases, and 11 bases lay in between. The CDR3 DNA reads TGCAGTGCTAGATGGGGGCCGCTCTACAATGAGCAGTTCTTC. It yields the protein CSARWGPLYNEQFF.

In this sample, this clonotype turned up a few times. CDR3: CAWSVSGETQYF. The CDR3 DNA reads as TGTGCCTGGAGTGTAAGCGGGGAGACCCAGTACTTC. The chain combines TRBV30 with TRBJ2-5, with a tentative D call TRBD2 (6 bases). CDR3 length: 12 residues. V dropped 0 bases and J dropped 5 bases, with 7 bases sitting between them. In germline, CDR1 is GTSNPN, CDR2 SVGIG (reference sequence). Full variable domain (rest looked up from reference TRBV30 and TRBJ2-5): SQTIHQWPATLVQPVGSPLSLECTVEGTSNPNLYWYRQAAGRGLQLLFYSVGIGQISSEVPQNLSASRPQDRQFILSSKKLLLSDSGFYLCAWSVSGETQYFGPGTRLLVL.

This clonotype has at least ten counts. One end of the junction varies from germline; a read error may be responsible. The chain links TRBV5-1 to TRBJ2-1, with D possibly being TRBD2 (5 bases). Germline CDR1 reads SGHRS; CDR2 reads YFSETQ. The CDR3 is 15 amino acids. The CDR3 nucleotides read TGTGCCAGCAGCTTAGGAGGTGGGACCTACAATGAGCAGTTCTTC. Its translation is CASSLGGGTYNEQFF.

This clonotype was seen at least ten times. The V gene is TRBV20-1, the J gene TRBJ2-3, with TRBD1 matching over 7 bases. The CDR3 loop spans 13 amino acids. V lost 6 bases, J lost 5 bases, and 8 bases stayed unmatched. Germline CDR1 DFQATT, CDR2 SNEGSKA (reference sequence). CDR3 bases: TGCAGTGCCACAGGGGATTTTATAGATACGCAGTATTTT. Translated: CSATGDFIDTQYF.

Ten or more counts support this clonotype. The CDR3 region is CASSQERSGYEQYF. The CDR3 DNA follows: TGCGCCAGCAGCCAAGAACGATCAGGCTACGAGCAGTACTTC. The V call is TRBV4-3, the J call TRBJ2-7; D unresolved. Germline CDR1 is LGHNA and CDR2 is YSLEER. V shed 0 bases and J shed 3 bases, with 9 bases lying between them. This CDR3 is built from 14 residues.

This chain joins TRBV11-2 and TRBJ2-1; 7 nucleotides align to TRBD1. This CDR3 contains 16 residues. Germline V gene sequence: CDR1 SGHAT, CDR2 FQNNGV. V lost 5 bases, J lost 5 bases, and 12 bases stayed unmatched. The CDR3 nucleotides read TGTGCCAGCAGCCAAACACAGGGACAGTCCCACAATGAGCAGTTCTTC. This codes for CASSQTQGQSHNEQFF.